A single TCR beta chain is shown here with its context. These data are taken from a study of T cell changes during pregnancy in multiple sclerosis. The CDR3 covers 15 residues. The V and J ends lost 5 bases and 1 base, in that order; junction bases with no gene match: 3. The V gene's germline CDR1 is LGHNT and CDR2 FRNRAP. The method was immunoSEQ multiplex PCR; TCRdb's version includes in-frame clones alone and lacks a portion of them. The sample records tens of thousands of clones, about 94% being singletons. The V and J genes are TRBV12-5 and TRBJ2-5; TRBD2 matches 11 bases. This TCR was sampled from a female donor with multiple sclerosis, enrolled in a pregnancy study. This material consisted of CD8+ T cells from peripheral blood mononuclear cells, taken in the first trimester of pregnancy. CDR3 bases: TGTGCTAGTGGTCGTGGGACTAGCGGCCAAGAGACCCAGTACTTC. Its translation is CASGRGTSGQETQYF.